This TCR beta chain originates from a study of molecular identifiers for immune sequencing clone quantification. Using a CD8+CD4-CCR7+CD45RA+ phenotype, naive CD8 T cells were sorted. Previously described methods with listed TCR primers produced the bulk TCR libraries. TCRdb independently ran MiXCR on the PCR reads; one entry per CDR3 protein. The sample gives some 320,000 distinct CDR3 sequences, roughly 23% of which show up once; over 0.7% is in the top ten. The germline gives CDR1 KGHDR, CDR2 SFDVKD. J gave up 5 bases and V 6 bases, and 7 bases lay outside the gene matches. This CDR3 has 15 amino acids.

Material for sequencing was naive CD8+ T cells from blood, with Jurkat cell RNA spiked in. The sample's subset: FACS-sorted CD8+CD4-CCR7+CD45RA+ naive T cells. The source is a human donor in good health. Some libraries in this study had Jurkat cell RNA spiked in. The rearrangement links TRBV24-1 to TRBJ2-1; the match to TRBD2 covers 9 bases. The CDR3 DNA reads TGTGCCACCAGTACTGGCGGGGGGGCCGACAATGAGCAGTTCTTC. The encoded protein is CATSTGGGADNEQFF.